The 21 T cell receptor beta chains below all came from one sample that was sequenced in a study of cytotoxic CD8 clonotypes in ibrutinib-treated CLL. The table came from immunoSEQ multiplex PCR; TCRdb's copy has only in-frame clones and leaves some out. Among a few hundred thousand clones listed, 70% were seen once. The specimen was PBMCs, collected after 24 months of ibrutinib treatment. These receptors were taken from a human donor with chronic lymphocytic leukemia.

The V and J genes are TRBV6-5 and TRBJ2-7, with 8 bases lining up with TRBD1. CDR1 and CDR2 from the germline V gene are MNHEY and SVGAGI. The CDR3 loop spans 13 amino acids. V trimming: 5 bases; J trimming: 4 bases; junction bases outside the gene matches: 4. The CDR3 nucleotides are TGTGCCAGCAGTAGGGGACAGGAGTACGAGCAGTACTTC. It codes for CASSRGQEYEQYF.

The V call is TRBV7-2, the J call TRBJ2-7; weak D call: TRBD2 (6 bases). V lost 3 bases and J lost 3, with 15 bases in between. Per germline, CDR1 SGHTA and CDR2 FQGNSA. The CDR3 length is 15 residues. The CDR3 bases are TGTGCCAGCAGCTTGCGACGGCCCGGGGGCTACGAGCAGTACTTC. This codes for CASSLRRPGGYEQYF.

The V and J genes are TRBV5-1 and TRBJ2-7; tentatively, D is TRBD1 (5 bases). This CDR3 has 14 amino acids. Germline V gene sequence: CDR1 SGHRS, CDR2 YFSETQ. The V and J ends lost 3 bases and 4 bases respectively, with 14 bases between them. In DNA, the CDR3 is TGCGCCAGCAGCTCAACTCTGGACATTTACGAGCAGTACTTC. Translated, it gives CASSSTLDIYEQYF.

The V call is TRBV10-2, the J call TRBJ1-3, with D unresolved. The germline V gene has CDR1 WSHSY and CDR2 SAAADI. This CDR3 comprises 14 residues. V was trimmed by 10 bases and J by 4 bases, leaving 17 bases between them. This CDR3 is CATNPNSPGNTIYF. DNA of the CDR3: TGCGCCACCAACCCGAACAGTCCCGGAAACACCATATATTTT.

In its sample, this clone was seen a few times. The V gene is TRBV27, the J gene TRBJ2-7, with D possibly being TRBD1 (6 bases). The length of the CDR3 is 16 residues. Trimming removed 0 bases from V and 4 bases from J, with 16 bases in between. Germline V gives CDR1 MNHEY, CDR2 SMNVEV (reference sequence). The CDR3 DNA sequence: TGTGCCAGCAGTTTATCGGCCAGGGGCAGTTGGTACGAGCAGTACTTC. Its protein is CASSLSARGSWYEQYF.

The genes are TRBV11-3 and TRBJ2-3; D gene unclear. V gave up 4 bases and J gave up 1 base, with 9 bases separating them. This CDR3 has 14 amino acids. The germline V gene encodes CDR1 SGHNT and CDR2 YENEEA. The CDR3 coding sequence is TGTGCCAGCAGCTCTACCTTCGGCACAGATACGCAGTATTTT. It yields the protein CASSSTFGTDTQYF.

This clone turned up a few times. This rearrangement joins TRBV2 to TRBJ1-1; weak D call: TRBD1 (5 bases). Germline V CDR1 and CDR2: SNHLY, FYNNEI. The CDR3 is 12 amino acids. Trimming took off 4 bases at V and 7 bases at J, with 10 bases between the two ends. The CDR3 DNA is TGTGCCAGCAGTGCTCAGGGAGGTGAAGCTTTCTTT. Amino acid sequence: CASSAQGGEAFF.

The rearrangement uses TRBV19 and TRBJ1-2; 9 bases align to TRBD1. V shed 6 bases, J shed 2 bases, and the junction held 4 bases outside the gene matches. Germline CDR1 is LNHDA and CDR2 is SQIVND (reference sequence). This CDR3 spans 14 amino acids. This chain's CDR3 is CASRKGQGNYGYTF. The CDR3 DNA sequence: TGTGCCAGTAGAAAAGGACAGGGGAACTATGGCTACACCTTC.

This chain links TRBV5-1 with TRBJ2-7; 11 bases match TRBD1. Germline CDR1 is SGHRS and CDR2 is YFSETQ. The CDR3 has 16 residues. V lost 4 bases, J lost 5 bases, and 11 bases stayed unmatched. The CDR3 spells CASSPGQGGLNDEQYF. The CDR3 coding sequence is TGCGCCAGCAGCCCGGGACAGGGGGGTCTAAACGACGAGCAGTACTTC.

This clone was seen only a few times. V gene TRBV12-5 combines with J gene TRBJ1-2; the D gene is possibly TRBD1 (6 bases). In germline, CDR1 is LGHNT, CDR2 FRNRAP. Trimming pared 3 bases from V and 3 bases from J, leaving 11 bases between. The CDR3 totals 14 residues. The CDR3 DNA sequence: TGTGCTAGTGGTTTCAGGGGATCCCACTATGGCTACACCTTC. Amino acid sequence: CASGFRGSHYGYTF.

The chain has TRBV28 and TRBJ2-5; a weak D match, TRBD1 (7 bases). Per the germline V gene, CDR1 is MDHEN and CDR2 is SYDVKM. Trimming cost V 6 bases and J 5 bases, with 19 bases left between them. This CDR3 region has 15 residues. The CDR3 sequence: CASSWRDSGRETQYF. CDR3 bases: TGTGCCAGCAGCTGGCGGGACAGTGGCCGGGAGACCCAGTACTTC. The full variable domain, with the rest looked up from reference TRBV28 and TRBJ2-5, is DVKVTQSSRYLVKRTGEKVFLECVQDMDHENMFWYRQDPGLGLRLIYFSYDVKMKEKGDIPEGYSVSREKKERFSLILESASTNQTSMYLCASSWRDSGRETQYFGPGTRLLVL.

The chain has TRBV5-4 and TRBJ2-7; the D gene is possibly TRBD1 (5 bases). Trimming stripped 0 bases from V and 0 bases from J, with 7 bases between. This CDR3 is built from 14 residues. Germline-derived CDR1 and CDR2 are SGHNT and YYREEE (reference sequence). CDR3 coding DNA: TGTGCCAGCAGCTTGGCAGGGCCCTCCTACGAGCAGTACTTC. Encoded protein: CASSLAGPSYEQYF.

The V and J genes are TRBV27 and TRBJ2-2; TRBD2 matches 9 bases. J lost 4 bases, V lost 10 bases, and 4 bases had no gene match. CDR1 is MNHEY, CDR2 SMNVEV, per germline (reference sequence). The CDR3 has 13 residues. The CDR3 is CATRGGITGELFF. For the CDR3, the DNA is TGTGCCACGCGGGGGGGTATCACCGGGGAGCTGTTTTTT.

The rearrangement links TRBV15 to TRBJ2-3; a weak D match, TRBD2 (6 bases). CDR3 length equals 15 residues. Trimming cost V 8 bases and J 4 bases, with 19 bases left between them. Germline-derived CDR1 and CDR2 are LNHNV and YYDKDF (reference sequence). CDR3 in DNA: TGTGCCACCTGCACTAGCACCCTGATGGCAGATACGCAGTATTTT. This sequence encodes CATCTSTLMADTQYF.

V usage is TRBV11-2 and J usage is TRBJ2-2; 7 bases match TRBD2. V lost 3 bases, J lost 7 bases, and 11 bases stayed unmatched. The V gene's germline CDR1 is SGHAT and CDR2 FQNNGV. The length of the CDR3 is 16 residues. The CDR3 region has the DNA TGTGCCAGCAGCTTCCCACGCGGGAGAAGTAACGGGGAGCTGTTTTTT. It yields the protein CASSFPRGRSNGELFF.

This chain links TRBV5-1 with TRBJ2-1; D might be TRBD1 or TRBD2, each matching 6 bases. Trimming cost V 4 bases and J 10 bases, with 12 bases left between them. Germline CDR1 and CDR2: SGHRS and YFSETQ. The CDR3 has 12 amino acids. In DNA form, the CDR3 reads TGCGCCAGCAGCGGAGGGGGACCGGAGCAGTTCTTC. It yields the protein CASSGGGPEQFF.

This clone was detected only a few times. This rearrangement joins TRBV30 to TRBJ1-2; D gene uncertain. Germline V gives CDR1 GTSNPN, CDR2 SVGIG (reference sequence). Trimming removed 0 bases from V and 4 bases from J, with 9 bases in between. The CDR3 has 13 amino acids. The CDR3 DNA is TGTGCCTGGAGTGTACCGTGGGGCTATGGCTACACCTTC. Its protein product is CAWSVPWGYGYTF.

V is TRBV2 and J is TRBJ2-3; no clear D. CDR3 length: 14 residues. The V gene lost 4 bases and the J gene lost 1 base, with 9 bases spanning the gap. In germline, CDR1 is SNHLY, CDR2 FYNNEI. CDR3 loop: CASSVERGTDTQYF. CDR3 in DNA: TGTGCCAGCAGTGTGGAAAGGGGCACAGATACGCAGTATTTT. The whole variable domain, remainder taken from reference TRBV2 and TRBJ2-3, is EPEVTQTPSHQVTQMGQEVILRCVPISNHLYFYWYRQILGQKVEFLVSFYNNEISEKSEIFDDQFSVERPDGSNFTLKIRSTKLEDSAMYFCASSVERGTDTQYFGPGTRLTVL.

The V and J genes are TRBV28 and TRBJ2-7; possible D gene TRBD1, 5 bases. V lost 3 bases to trimming and J lost 0 bases, with 9 bases between them. Germline CDR1 MDHEN, CDR2 SYDVKM. This CDR3 comprises 14 residues. The CDR3 protein is CASSFLGHSYEQYF. The CDR3 bases are TGTGCCAGCAGTTTCTTAGGACACTCCTACGAGCAGTACTTC.

This sequence joins TRBV7-2 and TRBJ1-1, with 10 bases aligning to TRBD1. Trimming at V came to 5 bases and at J to 5 bases, leaving 5 bases not matched to a gene. Germline CDR1 SGHTA, CDR2 FQGNSA. The CDR3 has 14 residues. CDR3 sequence (DNA): TGTGCCAGCAGCCTCCGGGACAGGGGAACTGAAGCTTTCTTT. Its protein is CASSLRDRGTEAFF.

Notes on this clone: A read error may account for a junction end that differs from germline. The chain carries TRBV11-3 and TRBJ2-1; 8 bases align to TRBD1. CDR1 is SGHNT, CDR2 YENEEA, per germline. This CDR3 spans 15 amino acids. The CDR3 sequence is CASSIDRGMGNEQFF. The DNA of the CDR3 is TGTGCCAGCAGCATAGACAGGGGAATGGGCAATGAGCAGTTCTTC.